Below are 29 T cell receptor beta chains sequenced from a single sample in a study of T cell responses to AZD1222 COVID-19 vaccine. Assay: immunoSEQ multiplex PCR; the TCRdb copy retains only in-frame clones and omits some. This sample yields 100,000 to 150,000 clones, of which 80% to 90% are seen a single time; about 26% belongs to the top ten. The sample in question was peripheral blood, obtained 28 days after the second AZD1222 dose. The source of these receptors is an adult who received the AZD1222 COVID-19 vaccine.

This clone has a handful of counts. The chain has TRBV10-2 and TRBJ2-7; the D gene could be TRBD1 or TRBD2 (6 bases each). This CDR3 is 17 amino acids long. The germline V gene encodes CDR1 WSHSY and CDR2 SAAADI. V was clipped by 7 bases and J by 2 bases, with 24 bases between them. In nucleotides, the CDR3 is TGCGCCAGCAAACCCCCCCTAGGAGGGGGGCATGCCTACGAGCAGTACTTC. Translating it yields CASKPPLGGGHAYEQYF.

The chain recombines TRBV7-9 with TRBJ1-1, with 7 positions matching TRBD1. The germline CDR1 and CDR2 sequences are SEHNR and FQNEAQ (reference sequence). CDR3 length: 15 amino acids. The ends lost 5 bases at V and 3 bases at J; junction bases unmatched: 9. DNA for the CDR3: TGTGCCAGCAGCCCCTCAGGGGGGGCATACACTGAAGCTTTCTTT. Its protein product is CASSPSGGAYTEAFF.

This clone was recorded once. The chain joins TRBV7-9 to TRBJ1-2; D is possibly TRBD1 (5 bases). CDR3 length: 13 amino acids. CDR1 is SEHNR and CDR2 is FQNEAQ in the germline V gene (reference sequence). The V and J ends lost 5 bases and 2 bases respectively, with 9 bases between them. CDR3 sequence: CASSGRDNYGYTF. The DNA for the CDR3 is TGTGCCAGCAGCGGCCGGGACAACTATGGCTACACCTTC. The whole variable domain, filled in from reference TRBV7-9 and TRBJ1-2, reads DTGVSQNPRHKITKRGQNVTFRCDPISEHNRLYWYRQTLGQGPEFLTYFQNEAQLEKSRLLSDRFSAERPKGSFSTLEIQRTEQGDSAMYLCASSGRDNYGYTFGSGTRLTVV.

Only a few counts were recorded for this clone. This sequence joins TRBV15 and TRBJ1-1, with D possibly matching TRBD1 (6 bases). Germline V gene lookup returns CDR1 LNHNV and CDR2 YYDKDF (reference sequence). Between the trimmed V and J ends, which lost 4 bases and 5 bases, there was a span of 14 bases. CDR3 length: 14 residues. This CDR3 is CATSNRMRGTEAFF. DNA of the CDR3: TGTGCCACCAGCAATCGGATGAGGGGGACTGAAGCTTTCTTT.

V gene TRBV9 combines with J gene TRBJ1-1, with 7 bases identical to TRBD1. Germline lookup yields CDR1 SGDLS and CDR2 YYNGEE. J lost 1 base, V lost 4 bases, and 4 bases had no gene match. CDR3 length equals 14 residues. This chain's CDR3 is CASSSKGANTEAFF. Here the CDR3 DNA reads TGTGCCAGCAGCTCCAAGGGGGCGAACACTGAAGCTTTCTTT.

The chain has TRBV12-3 or TRBV12-4 and TRBJ1-1; D call uncertain. The CDR3 contains 13 residues. V dropped 1 base and J dropped 5 bases, with 8 bases sitting between them. The CDR3 region has the DNA TGTGCCAGCAGTTTAGGGGGAGAGACTGAAGCTTTCTTT. Amino acid sequence: CASSLGGETEAFF.

DNA for the CDR3: TGTGCTAGAGGACAGGGCCCTGGGGAGCAGTACTTC. Amino acid sequence: CARGQGPGEQYF. This chain uses TRBV12-5 with TRBJ2-7, with 8 bases aligning to TRBD1. J was trimmed by 7 bases and V by 9 bases; bases with no gene match: 8. This CDR3 is 12 amino acids long. The germline CDR1 and CDR2 sequences are LGHNT and FRNRAP.

This clone has just one count. CDR3 loop: CASSIGADQGYTF. The DNA of the CDR3 is TGTGCCAGTAGTATCGGGGCAGATCAAGGCTACACCTTC. This chain uses TRBV19 with TRBJ1-2; TRBD1 is a possible D gene (5 bases). Looked up from germline, CDR1 is LNHDA and CDR2 is SQIVND (reference sequence). The CDR3 extends over 13 amino acids. V lost 3 bases to trimming and J lost 8 bases, with 13 bases between them.

This clone was counted between two and nine times. This sequence joins TRBV15 and TRBJ2-5, with 9 bases lining up with TRBD2. The V and J ends lost 9 bases and 5 bases, in that order; junction bases with no gene match: 13. The CDR3 contains 15 residues. CDR1 and CDR2 (germline): LNHNV, YYDKDF (reference sequence). The chain's CDR3 is CATRPAGGADETQYF. In DNA, the CDR3 is TGTGCCACGAGACCAGCGGGGGGCGCCGATGAGACCCAGTACTTC.

This clone was seen a few times. The rearrangement uses TRBV10-1 and TRBJ1-5; D ambiguous. This CDR3 spans 13 amino acids. V was pared by 0 bases and J by 10 bases, with 10 bases between. Germline values: CDR1 WNHNN, CDR2 SYGVQD (reference sequence). The CDR3 loop reads CASSESRGRPQHF. The CDR3 DNA follows: TGCGCCAGCAGTGAGTCGAGAGGTAGACCCCAGCATTTT.

The chain is built from TRBV27 and TRBJ1-6, with 10 bases that match TRBD1. CDR1 and CDR2 from the germline V gene are MNHEY and SMNVEV (reference sequence). There are 16 residues in the CDR3. V was clipped by 6 bases and J by 4 bases; unmatched bases: 6. CDR3 DNA: TGTGCCAGCAGGACCGACAGGGGGCATTATAATTCACCCCTCCACTTT. Its protein product is CASRTDRGHYNSPLHF.

This clone was recorded only once. At one end the junction does not follow the germline gene, possibly because of a read error. The chain carries TRBV7-7 and TRBJ2-1; D not resolved. CDR3 length equals 13 residues. Looked up from germline, CDR1 is SSHAT and CDR2 is FNYEAQ (reference sequence). Here the CDR3 DNA reads TGTGCTAGCAGCTTAAGCGTCTTCAATGAGCAGTTCTTC. This translates into CASSLSVFNEQFF.

V and J are TRBV7-2 and TRBJ1-5, with 8 bases that match TRBD1. V lost 5 bases, J lost 4 bases, and 7 bases stayed unmatched. CDR1 is SGHTA, CDR2 FQGNSA, per germline. This CDR3 is built from 15 residues. The CDR3 region is CASSVHRTGNQPQHF. For the CDR3, the DNA is TGTGCCAGCAGCGTCCATCGGACAGGGAATCAGCCCCAGCATTTT.

This clone was detected a few times. J is TRBJ2-5 and V is TRBV11-2, with D hard to call. V was shortened by 5 bases and J by 1 base, with 14 bases between the two germline ends. The CDR3 contains 15 residues. CDR1 is SGHAT, CDR2 FQNNGV, per germline. The CDR3 DNA is TGTGCCAGCAGCACCCGACGGCGGATCCAAGAGACCCAGTACTTC. Its protein is CASSTRRRIQETQYF.

This clone was seen a single time. The genes are TRBV19 and TRBJ1-2; 9 nucleotides line up with TRBD1. The CDR3 loop spans 15 amino acids. With 5 bases clipped from V and 1 base from J, the junction kept 5 bases outside the gene matches. CDR1 is LNHDA and CDR2 is SQIVND in the germline V gene (reference sequence). The CDR3 reads CASSVRQGDNYGYTF. The CDR3 nucleotides are TGTGCCAGTAGTGTCCGACAGGGGGATAACTATGGCTACACCTTC.

This clone appeared a few times. The J gene is TRBJ2-5, the V gene TRBV7-2; D uncertain. The CDR3 sequence is 16 residues long. Germline V CDR1 and CDR2: SGHTA, FQGNSA. Deletions cut 1 base from V and 3 bases from J, with 15 bases between. The CDR3, as DNA: TGTGCCAGCAGCTTAGGGGTCAGCGCAAAAGAAGAGACCCAGTACTTC. Amino acid sequence: CASSLGVSAKEETQYF.

Of note for this clone: One junction end does not reproduce the germline sequence, and a read error may be involved. The V and J genes are TRBV7-2 and TRBJ2-7; D remains unclear. Germline values: CDR1 SGHTA, CDR2 FQGNSA. The CDR3 extends over 12 amino acids. CDR3 bases: TGTGCCAGCAGGTCCTCCTCCCACGAGCAGTACTTC. It encodes CASRSSSHEQYF. The full variable domain, completed using reference TRBV7-2 and TRBJ2-7, is GAGVSQSPSNKVTEKGKDVELRCDPISGHTALYWYRQSLGQGLEFLIYFQGNSAPDKSGLPSDRFSAERTGGSVSTLTIQRTQQEDSAVYLCASRSSSHEQYFGPGTRLTVT.

The CDR3 here is CASSRNPGQGAENTGELFF. The CDR3 bases are TGTGCCAGTAGTAGAAACCCGGGACAGGGGGCGGAAAACACCGGGGAGCTGTTTTTT. The rearrangement links TRBV19 to TRBJ2-2; the match to TRBD1 covers 12 bases. The ends lost 4 bases at V and 2 bases at J; junction bases unmatched: 11. CDR3 length: 19 amino acids. From germline, CDR1 is LNHDA and CDR2 SQIVND (reference sequence).

The J gene is TRBJ1-5, the V gene TRBV28; TRBD1 aligns across 8 bases. CDR3 size: 17 residues. After removal of 8 bases from V and 0 bases from J, the junction contained 12 bases not matched to a gene. Germline assignment: CDR1 MDHEN and CDR2 SYDVKM. CDR3 amino acids: CASGAGGEIYSNQPQHF. The CDR3 nucleotides are TGTGCCAGCGGGGCAGGGGGCGAGATTTATAGCAATCAGCCCCAGCATTTT.

The rearrangement uses TRBV6-5 and TRBJ2-7; D call uncertain. V was clipped by 5 bases and J by 3 bases, with 14 bases between them. The germline CDR1 and CDR2 sequences are MNHEY and SVGAGI. The CDR3 sequence is 14 residues long. The DNA of the CDR3 is TGTGCCAGCAGTAAAAGGGTTGAAATCTACGAGCAGTACTTC. As protein: CASSKRVEIYEQYF.

The CDR3 bases are TGCGCCAGCAGCCAGCTATGGACAGACTATAGCAATCAGCCCCAGCATTTT. This sequence encodes CASSQLWTDYSNQPQHF. The V gene is TRBV4-1, the J gene TRBJ1-5; D might be TRBD1 (6 bases). The CDR3 loop spans 17 amino acids. Germline CDR1 reads MGHRA; CDR2 reads YSYEKL. The V end was cut by 3 bases, the J end by 0 bases, with 15 bases between.

The chain has TRBV12-5 and TRBJ2-7; TRBD1 matches at 10 bases. The CDR3 sequence is 13 residues long. Per the germline V gene, CDR1 is LGHNT and CDR2 is FRNRAP. The ends lost 5 bases at V and 4 bases at J; junction bases unmatched: 2. The CDR3 loop is CASGRDRGYEQYF. The CDR3 bases are TGTGCTAGTGGTAGGGACAGGGGATACGAGCAGTACTTC.

This rearrangement joins TRBV5-6 to TRBJ1-2, with 11 bases identical to TRBD1. Germline V gives CDR1 SGHDT, CDR2 YYEEEE. V lost 2 bases, J lost 8 bases, and 5 bases stayed unmatched. The CDR3 is made up of 14 amino acids. The CDR3 spells CASSFGQGALGYTF. The CDR3 region has the DNA TGTGCCAGCAGCTTTGGACAGGGGGCTTTGGGCTACACCTTC.

This rearrangement joins TRBV6-5 to TRBJ2-2, with 9 positions matching TRBD1. The CDR3 sequence is 15 residues long. CDR1 is MNHEY, CDR2 SVGAGI, per germline. Germline trimming cut 7 bases from V and 6 bases from J; bases unmatched to any gene: 9. As DNA, the CDR3 is TGTGCCAGCACCGGCGGGACAGGGTGGTCCGGGGAGCTGTTTTTT. As protein: CASTGGTGWSGELFF.

This clone was picked up one time. The J gene is TRBJ2-2, the V gene TRBV5-1, with 7 bases that match TRBD1. The germline V gene has CDR1 SGHRS and CDR2 YFSETQ. This CDR3 is built from 17 residues. V lost 6 bases, J lost 0 bases, and 11 bases stayed unmatched. This CDR3 reads CASTLGGRATNTGELFF. As DNA, the CDR3 is TGCGCCAGCACCCTAGGGGGCAGGGCTACGAACACCGGGGAGCTGTTTTTT.

Only one count was recorded for this clone. The chain combines TRBV2 with TRBJ2-5; tentative D call: TRBD1 (5 bases). The CDR3 is 16 amino acids. Trimming shortened V by 3 bases and J by 5 bases, and 19 bases separated the two germline ends. Germline V gene lookup returns CDR1 SNHLY and CDR2 FYNNEI. CDR3 coding DNA: TGTGCCAGCAGTGATTCGGCAGGGTGGCAGAGGGAGACCCAGTACTTC. It translates to CASSDSAGWQRETQYF.

This clone was observed once. The chain has TRBV11-2 and TRBJ2-7, with a tentative D call TRBD2 (6 bases). CDR1 and CDR2 from the germline V gene are SGHAT and FQNNGV. Trimming removed 2 bases at V and 6 bases at J, with 14 bases between. The CDR3 covers 14 residues. CDR3 residues: CASSLLGAGLEQYF. CDR3 coding DNA: TGTGCCAGCAGCTTATTGGGAGCGGGTCTCGAGCAGTACTTC.

This clone was recorded only once. V and J are TRBV9 and TRBJ1-1; no clear D gene. Germline V gene data show CDR1 as SGDLS and CDR2 as YYNGEE. The CDR3 runs to 14 residues. V was pared by 0 bases and J by 4 bases, with 10 bases between. The CDR3 coding sequence is TGTGCCAGCAGCGTAGTAGCCTTAGGCACTGAAGCTTTCTTT. Amino acid sequence: CASSVVALGTEAFF.

The chain is built from TRBV11-3 and TRBJ2-3, with D perhaps TRBD2 (6 bases). The CDR3 covers 20 residues. The V end lost 4 bases, the J end lost 0 bases, and 26 bases lay between the germline ends. Germline CDR1 SGHNT, CDR2 YENEEA. The chain's CDR3 is CASSSRTLIGGFTSTDTQYF. The CDR3 bases are TGTGCCAGCAGCTCCAGGACACTAATCGGGGGTTTTACGAGCACAGATACGCAGTATTTT.